A selection of T cell receptor beta chains follows, all from one sample in a study of identical twins. TCRdb re-analysed the 5' RACE reads in MiXCR, keeping a single row per CDR3 protein. The sample yields hundreds of thousands of distinct CDR3 sequences, approximately 9% seen once. The data were also submitted as part of a second study, on yellow fever vaccine responses in identical twins.

What was sequenced was PBMCs. Receptor source: a woman in her late teens or twenties in good health. Both conserved end residues are part of each CDR3. D genes are given only for firm matches. Rows may omit the clone size; those that give it use once, few, many or a size class.

TRBV28	few	NA	TRBJ2-1	TGTGCCAGCAGCTCGACTAAGGCAGGGGAGCAGTTCTTC	CASSSTKAGEQFF
TRBV5-1	NA	TRBD1	TRBJ1-1	TGCGCCAGCAGCTGGGACAGGGAAGGATGGACTGAAGCTTTCTTT	CASSWDREGWTEAFF
TRBV7-2	many	NA	TRBJ2-7	TGTGCCAGCAGCTTGGGTAGCGCAACCACCTACGAGCAGTACTTC	CASSLGSATTYEQYF
TRBV20-1	many	TRBD2	TRBJ2-2	TGCAGTGCCACCCTCCTAGCGGGAGTCAACGGGGAGCTGTTTTTT	CSATLLAGVNGELFF
TRBV20-1	few	NA	TRBJ2-5	TGCAGTGCTAGAGATGCACTAGCTCTTAGAACTATAGAGACCCAGTACTTC	CSARDALALRTIETQYF
TRBV12-3/TRBV12-4	NA	TRBD1	TRBJ2-1	TGTGCCAGCAGATCCAACAACATTGACAGGGGTTTGAGCTCCTACAATGAGCAGTTCTTC	CASRSNNIDRGLSSYNEQFF
TRBV7-8	many	NA	TRBJ1-5	TGTGCCAGCAGCTTAGCAGCAAGGGGTTTTAATCAGCCCCAGCATTTT	CASSLAARGFNQPQHF
TRBV4-1	few	NA	TRBJ2-1	TGCGCCAGCAGCCAAGGGTTTGGGGCCAGCGTTGAGCAGTTCTTC	CASSQGFGASVEQFF
TRBV27	many	NA	TRBJ2-2	TGTGCCAGCACCCCCAGGGGGGACATGGCCGCCGGGGAGCTGTTTTTT	CASTPRGDMAAGELFF
TRBV7-9	NA	NA	TRBJ1-2	TGTGCCAGCAGCTTATCTAGCCCCTCATTGCGTGGCTACACCTTC	CASSLSSPSLRGYTF
TRBV9	many	TRBD2	TRBJ2-3	TGTGCCAGCAGTGAAAAATTTAGCGGGAGGGGCACAGATACGCAGTATTTT	CASSEKFSGRGTDTQYF
TRBV5-1	many	NA	TRBJ2-3	TGCGCCAGCAGCCCCGAGGGTGGGGGGCGAAATACGCAGTATTTT	CASSPEGGGRNTQYF
TRBV4-1	few	NA	TRBJ2-7	TGCGCCAGCAGCCAAGATCCCAGTTTGGCGGACGAGCAGTACTTC	CASSQDPSLADEQYF
TRBV4-2	many	TRBD2	TRBJ2-1	TGTGCCAGCAGCCAAGATGAAACTAGCGGAAGCTCCTACAATGAGCAGTTCTTC	CASSQDETSGSSYNEQFF
TRBV29-1	NA	NA	TRBJ1-1	TGCAGCGTTACACCCGACAGGCCCCTTGAAGCTTTCTTT	CSVTPDRPLEAFF
TRBV12-3/TRBV12-4	NA	TRBD1	TRBJ1-2	TGTGCCAGCAGTTTATCAGGGACAGTGAATGGCTACACCTTC	CASSLSGTVNGYTF
TRBV5-1	few	NA	TRBJ2-7	TGCGCCAGCAGCTACCGGGACGGAGAGGAGCAGTACTTC	CASSYRDGEEQYF
TRBV20-1	few	NA	TRBJ1-1	TGCAGTGCACTCCCTCCAGGCGGGAACACTGAAGCTTTCTTT	CSALPPGGNTEAFF
TRBV20-1	many	NA	TRBJ2-1	TGCAGTGCAACCCGACAGTTCGGTGAGCAGTTCTTC	CSATRQFGEQFF
TRBV6-2/TRBV6-3	few	NA	TRBJ2-7	TGTGCCAGCAGTTTTCTCGACGGAAACTACGAGCAGTACTTC	CASSFLDGNYEQYF
TRBV7-3	few	NA	TRBJ2-6	TGTGCCAGCAGCAATATGGGCCAGCCCCGCGTCCTGACTTTC	CASSNMGQPRVLTF
TRBV20-1	NA	NA	TRBJ2-4	TGCAGTGCTAGAGATGCGCCAGCCAAAAACATTCAGTACTTC	CSARDAPAKNIQYF
TRBV12-3/TRBV12-4	many	TRBD2	TRBJ2-3	TGTGCCAGCAGCCCCCTCGTCGGGAGGGCTAGCACAGATACGCAGTATTTT	CASSPLVGRASTDTQYF
TRBV12-5	few	NA	TRBJ2-3	TGTGCTAGTGGTCCCGGGGGAGTCACAGATACGCAGTATTTT	CASGPGGVTDTQYF
TRBV7-6	many	NA	TRBJ2-1	TGTGCCAGCAGCTTCGGGGGCCGGGGTTACAATGAGCAGTTCTTC	CASSFGGRGYNEQFF
TRBV11-2	NA	NA	TRBJ2-7	TGTGCCAGCAGCCCAGGACTATCCAGGCGGGGCTACGAGCAGTACTTC	CASSPGLSRRGYEQYF
TRBV4-3	NA	TRBD1	TRBJ2-7	TGCGCCAGCAGCCAAGATGCGACAGGGGTCTACGAGCAGTACTTC	CASSQDATGVYEQYF
TRBV2	NA	NA	TRBJ2-5	TGTGCCAGCAACGAGGACAGACAAGAGACCCAGTACTTC	CASNEDRQETQYF
TRBV7-6	few	NA	TRBJ2-5	TGTGCCAGCAGCCACACATACGAAGAGACCCAGTACTTC	CASSHTYEETQYF
TRBV7-8	NA	NA	TRBJ2-3	TGTGCCAGCTGCTTTGTGGATACGCAGTATTTT	CASCFVDTQYF
TRBV2	NA	NA	TRBJ2-4	TGTGCCAGCAGTGCAACCAAAAACATTCAGTACTTC	CASSATKNIQYF
TRBV11-2	few	NA	TRBJ2-1	TGTGCCAGCAGCGAGCTAGCCGCGTCCTACAATAATGAGCAGTTCTTC	CASSELAASYNNEQFF
TRBV7-2	NA	TRBD1	TRBJ1-5	TGTGCCAGCAGCTTGAGGACAGGGGGCAATCAGCCCCAGCATTTT	CASSLRTGGNQPQHF
TRBV29-1	NA	TRBD1	TRBJ2-7	TGCAGCGTAAGCAGGGGGCCCTACGAGCAGTACTTC	CSVSRGPYEQYF
TRBV5-1	NA	NA	TRBJ2-1	TGCGCCAGCAGCTTCGTAGACAAGGTCTACAATGAGCAGTTCTTC	CASSFVDKVYNEQFF
TRBV7-2	NA	NA	TRBJ2-5	TGTGCCAGCAGCCCCCTAGGAGGGGGGGCCGTGGAGACCCAGTACTTC	CASSPLGGGAVETQYF
TRBV7-2	NA	NA	TRBJ2-3	TGTGCCAGCAGAATAAGTACAGATACGCAGTATTTT	CASRISTDTQYF
TRBV5-1	few	NA	TRBJ2-2	TGCGCCAGCGCGGACTACCCGAACACCGGGGAGCTGTTTTTT	CASADYPNTGELFF
TRBV7-8	NA	NA	TRBJ2-5	TGTGCCAGCAGCTTAGCGCAAGGACCCGGATTCGAGACCCAGTACTTC	CASSLAQGPGFETQYF
TRBV3-1	many	NA	TRBJ2-3	TGTGCCAGCAGCCAAGATCCCCTGAAAATAGATACGCAGTATTTT	CASSQDPLKIDTQYF
TRBV27	NA	TRBD2	TRBJ2-7	TGTGCCATCCCGGGCCTAGCGGGTCTGTACGAGCAGTACTTC	CAIPGLAGLYEQYF
TRBV6-2/TRBV6-3	few	NA	TRBJ2-2	TGTGCCAGCAGCTCCCCCCTCACCGGGGAGCTGTTTTTT	CASSSPLTGELFF
TRBV29-1	many	NA	TRBJ2-1	TGCAGCGTCTACCCGGGAAAGAGAGGCAATGAGCAGTTCTTC	CSVYPGKRGNEQFF
TRBV27	few	TRBD2	TRBJ2-7	TGTGCCAGTGGCCCGGGACTAGCGGGCCTGGAGCAGTACTTC	CASGPGLAGLEQYF
TRBV7-2	many	NA	TRBJ2-1	TGTGCCAGCAGTTTAGGGCCCTACAATGAGCAGTTCTTC	CASSLGPYNEQFF
TRBV12-3/TRBV12-4	many	TRBD2	TRBJ2-2	TGTGCCAGCAAAAGACTAGCGGTAACCGGGGAGCTGTTTTTT	CASKRLAVTGELFF
TRBV7-9	NA	TRBD1	TRBJ2-5	TGTGCCAGCAGAGGACAGGGGGCAATTCCTCAAGAGACCCAGTACTTC	CASRGQGAIPQETQYF
TRBV15	many	NA	TRBJ2-3	TGTGCCACCAGCAGAGAGATCACAGATACGCAGTATTTT	CATSREITDTQYF
TRBV18	many	TRBD1	TRBJ1-2	TGTGCCAGCTCAACAGACAGGGACTATGGCTACACCTTC	CASSTDRDYGYTF
TRBV4-2	few	NA	TRBJ2-7	TGTGCCAGCAGCCAAAGGAACAGGTTGTCCCACGAGCAGTACTTC	CASSQRNRLSHEQYF
TRBV10-3	few	NA	TRBJ2-5	TGTGCCATCAGCCGACAGTCCGCAAAAGAGACCCAGTACTTC	CAISRQSAKETQYF
TRBV5-1	NA	TRBD2	TRBJ2-5	TGCGCCAGCAGCTTACTTGGGGAGGGAACGACGGAGACCCAGTACTTC	CASSLLGEGTTETQYF
TRBV14	few	NA	TRBJ2-3	TGTGCCAGCAGCCAACTACACACAGATACGCAGTATTTT	CASSQLHTDTQYF